This passage covers 13 T cell receptor beta chains from one sample sequenced in a study of T cells in Graves' hyperthyroidism and ophthalmopathy. RNA transcripts yielded amplified TCR beta CDR3 regions. HTBI primers were employed in a first-round RT-PCR of the TCR CDR3. TCRdb re-called the multiplex PCR reads with MiXCR, one entry per CDR3 protein. The table shows about 560,000 distinct CDR3 sequences, with less than 20% occurring only once. Input material: blood. The receptor set was obtained from a woman in her twenties or thirties with Graves' hyperthyroidism.

This clonotype has only a few counts. This rearrangement joins TRBV4-3 to TRBJ1-5; D not resolved. The CDR3 totals 13 residues. V was cut by 0 bases and J by 5 bases, with 5 bases left in between. Germline loops: CDR1 LGHNA, CDR2 YSLEER. For the CDR3, the DNA is TGCGCCAGCAGCCAAGATCACTATCAGCCCCAGCATTTT. This gives the protein CASSQDHYQPQHF.

Many counts were recorded for this clonotype. The chain joins TRBV7-2 to TRBJ2-2; D remains ambiguous. CDR1 and CDR2 (germline): SGHTA, FQGNSA. The CDR3 runs 13 residues. The V end was cut by 2 bases, the J end by 4 bases, with 5 bases between. The CDR3 loop is CASSLTFTGELFF. The CDR3 DNA reads TGTGCCAGCAGCTTAACCTTCACCGGGGAGCTGTTTTTT. The whole variable domain, remainder taken from reference TRBV7-2 and TRBJ2-2, is GAGVSQSPSNKVTEKGKDVELRCDPISGHTALYWYRQSLGQGLEFLIYFQGNSAPDKSGLPSDRFSAERTGGSVSTLTIQRTQQEDSAVYLCASSLTFTGELFFGEGSRLTVL.

Notes on this clonotype: A read error is possible here, since a much larger clone lies one base away. The CDR3 DNA reads as TGTGCCAGCAGCTCCCGTTCCGTGGACAGCCACACCATCAATCAGCCCCAGCATTTT. It translates to CASSSRSVDSHTINQPQHF. This chain connects TRBV7-2 to TRBJ1-5, with a weak D call TRBD1 (6 bases). V lost 4 bases, J lost 3 bases, and 25 bases lay in between. The germline gives CDR1 SGHTA, CDR2 FQGNSA. This CDR3 region has 19 residues.

Only a few counts were recorded for this clonotype. This chain links TRBV7-9 with TRBJ2-6; D gene unclear. CDR1 and CDR2 from the germline V gene are SEHNR and FQNEAQ (reference sequence). V was cut by 1 base and J by 0 bases, with 7 bases left in between. CDR3 length: 16 amino acids. The CDR3 sequence is CASSLEKSSGANVLTF. The CDR3 DNA is TGTGCCAGCAGCTTAGAAAAAAGCTCTGGGGCCAACGTCCTGACTTTC.

This sequence joins TRBV7-9 and TRBJ1-4; 8 bases are a match to TRBD1. J gave up 16 bases and V 5 bases, and 12 bases lay outside the gene matches. The CDR3 has 13 residues. From germline, CDR1 is SEHNR and CDR2 FQNEAQ (reference sequence). CDR3 sequence: CASSPIPGQGTFF. Written as DNA, the CDR3 is TGTGCCAGCAGCCCAATACCCGGACAGGGTACGTTTTTT.

This clonotype was observed many times. The chain is built from TRBV28 and TRBJ2-7, with TRBD2 matching 13 bases. The trim removed 3 bases at V and 6 bases at J, leaving 8 bases unmatched. Germline V CDR1 and CDR2: MDHEN, SYDVKM. The CDR3 is 16 residues long. The CDR3 loop is CASSFRTSGRGSEQYF. The CDR3, as DNA: TGTGCCAGCAGTTTCCGGACTAGCGGGAGAGGCTCCGAGCAGTACTTC.

The rearrangement joins TRBV12-3 or TRBV12-4 to TRBJ2-7; no firm D call. V was cut by 2 bases and J by 5 bases, with 13 bases left in between. The CDR3 is 14 amino acids. CDR3 protein: CASSLLGPLDEQYF. The DNA for the CDR3 is TGTGCCAGCAGTTTACTAGGTCCTCTTGACGAGCAGTACTTC.

This chain links TRBV4-1 with TRBJ2-1; TRBD2 matches 11 bases. This CDR3 has 19 residues. The V gene's germline CDR1 is MGHRA and CDR2 YSYEKL. Losses at the gene ends were 2 bases for V and 5 bases for J; bases not matched to a gene: 14. The CDR3 protein is CASSQRPGLADSYDNEQFF. In DNA, the CDR3 is TGCGCCAGCAGCCAACGCCCGGGACTAGCGGATTCGTACGACAATGAGCAGTTCTTC.

In this sample, this clonotype turned up a few times. The V gene is TRBV7-6, the J gene TRBJ2-7; 8 bases fit TRBD2. There are 15 residues in the CDR3. Trimming removed 5 bases from V and 7 bases from J; junction bases left unmatched: 13. CDR1 is SGHVS and CDR2 is FNYEAQ in the germline V gene. The CDR3, as DNA: TGTGCCAGCAGCCCGGGACTAGAAGCCCCCGTGGAGCAGTACTTC. Translation: CASSPGLEAPVEQYF.

This clonotype was recorded only once. A much more abundant neighbour one base away suggests this may be a read error. This chain uses TRBV6-1 with TRBJ2-3, with 14 bases identical to TRBD2. CDR1 MNHNS and CDR2 SASEGT come from the germline V gene. CDR3 length equals 17 residues. J gave up 4 bases and V 6 bases, and 9 bases lay outside the gene matches. As DNA, the CDR3 is TGTGCCAGCAGCCACGGACTAGCGGGAGGACCGGCAGATACGCAGTATTTT. Translated: CASSHGLAGGPADTQYF.

This clonotype was observed at least ten times. The chain employs TRBV28 and TRBJ1-1; perhaps TRBD1 as D (5 bases). The CDR3 runs 16 residues. V was cut by 5 bases and J by 0 bases, with 16 bases left in between. Germline CDR1 reads MDHEN; CDR2 reads SYDVKM. CDR3 DNA sequence: TGTGCCAGCAGTCCCCTAAAGGGGATCGTGAACACTGAAGCTTTCTTT. It specifies CASSPLKGIVNTEAFF.

This clonotype was detected a few times. A much larger clone sits a single nucleotide away, making a read error possible. The chain combines TRBV7-3 with TRBJ2-7, with 14 bases that match TRBD2. CDR1 is SGHTA and CDR2 is FQGTGA in the germline V gene. The CDR3 consists of 15 residues. V shed 5 bases and J 7 bases; nucleotides not matched to a gene: 7. The CDR3 region has the DNA TGTGCCAGCAGCCCGGGACTAGCGGGAGCCAATGAGCAGTACTTC. This gives the protein CASSPGLAGANEQYF.

V is TRBV20-1 and J is TRBJ2-7, with 7 bases lining up with TRBD2. Germline V gene data show CDR1 as DFQATT and CDR2 as SNEGSKA (reference sequence). Trimming took 5 bases from V and 0 from J; bases not matched to a gene: 7. The CDR3 totals 14 residues. The CDR3 sequence: CSAPTGTTSYEQYF. The CDR3 coding sequence is TGCAGTGCTCCTACGGGGACTACCTCCTACGAGCAGTACTTC.